The rows below give T cell receptor beta chains drawn from one sample of a study of cytomegalovirus exposure and HLA in healthy donors. Only in-frame clones appear in the TCRdb table, and some are missing; sequencing was by immunoSEQ multiplex PCR. The sample comprises about 200,000 clones, about three quarters of which are singletons, and around 1.8% rests with the top ten. The source material was PBMCs. The receptors originated from a man between 18 and 35 years old in good health and CMV-seronegative. The CDR3 runs from the conserved cysteine through the conserved F or W. A D gene is named only where the DNA matches it firmly. Rows give clone size only sometimes, using once, few, many, or a class for an expanded clone.

CDR3nt	CDR3aa	abundance	v_gene	j_gene	d_gene
TGCGCCAGCAGCTTGGAGCGCGGGGTTGGGGGGACTGAAGCTTTCTTT	CASSLERGVGGTEAFF	NA	TRBV5-1	TRBJ1-1	NA
TGTGCCAGCGGCAGGACGGGGACCGGGGAGCTGTTTTTT	CASGRTGTGELFF	NA	TRBV27	TRBJ2-2	NA
TGCGCCAGCAGCCCAGCGACTAGCGGGGGGGTTGGGACCAATGAGCAGTTCTTC	CASSPATSGGVGTNEQFF	NA	TRBV5-1	TRBJ2-1	TRBD2
TGTGCCAGCAGCCCCCAGAGTGACAGGTTTCAGTTCTTC	CASSPQSDRFQFF	NA	TRBV7-2	TRBJ2-1	NA
TGTGCCAGCAGCTTCTCCATTTATACAAGCGGGAACACCGGGGAGCTGTTTTTT	CASSFSIYTSGNTGELFF	NA	TRBV5-6	TRBJ2-2	NA
TGTGCCAGCACAGGGGGCGGAAATACGCAGTATTTT	CASTGGGNTQYF	NA	TRBV6-6	TRBJ2-3	TRBD1
TGTGCCAGCAGTTTAATTCAGGGTTACACTGAGGCTTTCTTT	CASSLIQGYTEAFF	NA	TRBV27	TRBJ1-1	NA
TGTGCCAGCAGCACCGGGACAGGGGACTACGAGCAGTACTTC	CASSTGTGDYEQYF	few	TRBV6-1	TRBJ2-7	TRBD1
TGTGCCAGCAGCCCACCCACAGGGAACTATGGCTATGGCTACACCTTC	CASSPPTGNYGYGYTF	NA	TRBV7-2	TRBJ1-2	NA
TGTGCCAGCAGGCCTAGGACTAGCGGGCCTTCAGATACGCAGTATTTT	CASRPRTSGPSDTQYF	NA	TRBV28	TRBJ2-3	TRBD2
TGTGCCAGCAGCTTAACAGGCCATCTATCTCCTGGAAACACCATATATTTT	CASSLTGHLSPGNTIYF	NA	TRBV7-8	TRBJ1-3	NA
TGTGCCAGCACCCCCGGGGGACAGGGTACCCACGAGCAGTACTTC	CASTPGGQGTHEQYF	NA	TRBV7-6	TRBJ2-7	TRBD1
TGCGCCAGCAGACACGGGACAGACTACGGCTACACCTTC	CASRHGTDYGYTF	NA	TRBV4-3	TRBJ1-2	TRBD1
TGTGCCAGCAGCTTGATCGTCCAGGGCCTTAACTATGGCTACACCTTC	CASSLIVQGLNYGYTF	NA	TRBV5-6	TRBJ1-2	NA
TGTGCCAGCAGCCTCGGGGTAGCGGGGCTATCCTACAATGAGCAGTTCTTC	CASSLGVAGLSYNEQFF	NA	TRBV11-3	TRBJ2-1	TRBD2
TGCAGCGTTCAGGGACAGGGAGGCGAAAAACTGTTTTTT	CSVQGQGGEKLFF	NA	TRBV29-1	TRBJ1-4	TRBD1
TGTGCCAGTAGTATGGGCGGGGACTACAATGAGCAGTTCTTC	CASSMGGDYNEQFF	few	TRBV19	TRBJ2-1	NA
TGTGCTAGCAGCTATCAGGGCTCCTACGAGCAGTACTTC	CASSYQGSYEQYF	NA	TRBV7-7	TRBJ2-7	NA
TGTGCCAGCAGCTTAGCAAGCGGGGTAGGCAACACCGGGGAGCTGTTTTTT	CASSLASGVGNTGELFF	NA	TRBV11-3	TRBJ2-2	TRBD2
TGTGCCTGGAGTGTGAGGTGGTTACGGAGGGGCGGGGGTTCCCAGAGCTCCTACAATGAGCAGTTCTTC	CAWSVRWLRRGGGSQSSYNEQFF	NA	TRBV30	TRBJ2-1	TRBD2
TGTGCCAGCAGCTTACAGGGGGCGGGTGAGCAGTACTTC	CASSLQGAGEQYF	NA	TRBV11-3	TRBJ2-7	TRBD1
TGTGCCAGCAGCCGGGAGGCAGTCAACACTGAAGCTTTCTTT	CASSREAVNTEAFF	NA	TRBV7-9	TRBJ1-1	NA
TGTGCCAGCAGCCCCGGTCAGCGGACGGACGACTATGGCTACACCTTC	CASSPGQRTDDYGYTF	NA	TRBV14	TRBJ1-2	NA
TGTGCCAGCAGCTTCACGGGAGGTTCCTACAATGAGCAGTTCTTC	CASSFTGGSYNEQFF	few	TRBV5-4	TRBJ2-1	TRBD2
TGCAGCGTGGCAAATAGCAATCAGCCCCAGCATTTT	CSVANSNQPQHF	NA	TRBV29-1	TRBJ1-5	NA
TGTGCCACGGGACTAGCGGGAGGGCCTGAGACCCAGTACTTC	CATGLAGGPETQYF	few	TRBV5-4	TRBJ2-5	TRBD2
TGTGCCAGCAGTGTACGGGGCAGGGGATCCTACAATGAGCAGTTCTTC	CASSVRGRGSYNEQFF	NA	TRBV6-1	TRBJ2-1	NA
TGTGCCACCAGCAGGGACGGAGGGGCAGATACGCAGTATTTT	CATSRDGGADTQYF	NA	TRBV15	TRBJ2-3	NA
TGTGCCAGCTCACCTCAGTCAGGGGGCTTGAACACTGAAGCTTTCTTT	CASSPQSGGLNTEAFF	NA	TRBV18	TRBJ1-1	TRBD1
TGTGCCAGCAGTTTGCAGGGGCCAAAGGGCTACACCTTC	CASSLQGPKGYTF	few	TRBV28	TRBJ1-2	NA
TGTGCCAGCAGTTTAGGGGGTAGCGGCTACGAGCAGTACTTC	CASSLGGSGYEQYF	NA	TRBV27	TRBJ2-7	NA
TGTGCCTGGAGCCAGGGGGCTCATAACACTGAAGCTTTCTTT	CAWSQGAHNTEAFF	once	TRBV30	TRBJ1-1	TRBD1
TGTGCCAGCAGTGAAGGGAGGCAGATCGGCTACACCTTC	CASSEGRQIGYTF	few	TRBV2	TRBJ1-2	NA
TGTGCCAGCAGTTTTCTTAAGGACAGAAACACTGAAGCTTTCTTT	CASSFLKDRNTEAFF	once	TRBV27	TRBJ1-1	NA
TGCGCCAGCAGCGGCCAGGGTCTCCTGGAGCAGTACTTC	CASSGQGLLEQYF	NA	TRBV5-1	TRBJ2-5	NA
TGTGCCAGCAGTGGGGGGACTAGCGGGAGGCGCACAGATACGCAGTATTTT	CASSGGTSGRRTDTQYF	NA	TRBV2	TRBJ2-3	TRBD2
TGTGCCAGCCGACTAGCCTCCTACGAGCAGTACTTC	CASRLASYEQYF	NA	TRBV11-2	TRBJ2-7	TRBD2
TGTGCTAATGAGGATTATTCTAACACTGAAGCTTTCTTT	CANEDYSNTEAFF	NA	TRBV12-5	TRBJ1-1	NA
TGTGCCTGGAGTCTAACAGGGGGAAGGACTGAAGCTTTCTTT	CAWSLTGGRTEAFF	few	TRBV30	TRBJ1-1	TRBD1